Listed here are 21 T cell receptor beta chains from one sample, sequenced in a study of T cell repertoires in cytomegalovirus infection. A single record per CDR3 protein comes from TCRdb applying MiXCR to the reads. This table holds 340,000 or so distinct CDR3 sequences, 20% to 30% found once. These TCRs' antigens remain unknown. The source material was cultured PBMCs, sampled from culture after CMV antigen stimulation. Receptor source: a human donor in good health (CMV status not recorded). Some clones in this sample may be carry-over from other donors' samples.

The chain has TRBV20-1 and TRBJ2-7; 14 positions match TRBD2. Germline V gene sequence: CDR1 DFQATT, CDR2 SNEGSKA (reference sequence). Germline trimming cut 6 bases from V and 7 bases from J; bases unmatched to any gene: 5. CDR3 length: 13 amino acids. Here the CDR3 reads CSARLAGGLEQYF. The CDR3 DNA follows: TGCAGTGCCCGACTAGCGGGAGGGCTAGAGCAGTACTTC.

The genes are TRBV2 and TRBJ1-5; no firm D call. The CDR3 runs 14 residues. The germline CDR1 and CDR2 sequences are SNHLY and FYNNEI. Trimming pared 3 bases from V and 0 bases from J, leaving 6 bases between. The CDR3 loop reads CASSEGYSNQPQHF. In DNA form, the CDR3 reads TGTGCCAGCAGTGAGGGGTATAGCAATCAGCCCCAGCATTTT.

The gene calls are TRBV19 and TRBJ2-1; D ambiguous. Trimming took 4 bases from V and 0 from J, leaving 7 bases between them. The V gene's germline CDR1 is LNHDA and CDR2 SQIVND (reference sequence). The CDR3 extends over 14 amino acids. The CDR3 sequence: CASSSGYSYNEQFF. CDR3 nucleotide sequence: TGTGCCAGTAGTAGCGGCTACTCCTACAATGAGCAGTTCTTC.

V and J are TRBV11-1 and TRBJ1-5; 12 bases are shared with TRBD1. With 5 bases clipped from V and 6 bases from J, the junction kept 5 bases outside the gene matches. Germline V gene data show CDR1 as SGHAT and CDR2 as FQDESV (reference sequence). The CDR3 runs to 15 residues. The CDR3 spells CASSVGQGAGQPQHF. CDR3 nucleotide sequence: TGTGCCAGCAGCGTGGGACAGGGGGCTGGTCAGCCCCAGCATTTT.

The chain couples TRBV3-1 to TRBJ2-7; tentatively, D is TRBD1 or TRBD2 (6 bases each). V gave up 4 bases and J gave up 5 bases, with 15 bases separating them. Germline V gene data show CDR1 as LGHDT and CDR2 as YNNKEL (reference sequence). This CDR3 has 14 residues. Here the CDR3 reads CASSPRGRLHEQYF. The CDR3 region has the DNA TGTGCCAGCAGCCCCCGGGGGCGCTTACACGAGCAGTACTTC.

This clonotype has ten or more counts. This rearrangement joins TRBV6-1 to TRBJ2-7, with D maybe TRBD1 (6 bases). The CDR3 consists of 15 residues. Per germline, CDR1 MNHNS and CDR2 SASEGT. V lost 1 base to trimming and J lost 5 bases, with 15 bases between them. The CDR3 here is CASSEDVAGVNEQYV. CDR3 in DNA: TGTGCCAGCAGTGAAGATGTCGCAGGGGTAAACGAGCAGTACGTC.

V usage is TRBV9 and J usage is TRBJ1-1, with unresolved D. CDR1 and CDR2 (germline): SGDLS, YYNGEE. The CDR3 loop spans 13 amino acids. Trimming cost V 1 base and J 1 base, with 5 bases left between them. CDR3 protein: CASSVSSNTEAFF. CDR3 in DNA: TGTGCCAGCAGCGTATCCTCGAACACTGAAGCTTTCTTT.

In its sample, this clonotype was seen once. This rearrangement joins TRBV29-1 to TRBJ1-2; D is undetermined. Germline values: CDR1 SQVTM, CDR2 ANQGSEA. V gave up 4 bases and J gave up 7 bases, with 4 bases separating them. This CDR3 spans 9 amino acids. CDR3 bases: TGCAGCGTTGGGGTTGGCTACACCTTC. Translating gives CSVGVGYTF.

This clonotype was detected a few times. The gene calls are TRBV29-1 and TRBJ1-2; no firm D call. There are 15 residues in the CDR3. CDR1 SQVTM and CDR2 ANQGSEA come from the germline V gene. The V gene lost 5 bases and the J gene lost 1 base, with 17 bases spanning the gap. CDR3 region: CSVPEEQAVNYGYTF. Written as DNA, the CDR3 is TGCAGCGTTCCAGAGGAGCAGGCGGTTAACTATGGCTACACCTTC.

This clonotype showed up just a few times. This chain connects TRBV4-2 to TRBJ1-5; 7 nucleotides agree with TRBD1. Per germline, CDR1 LGHNA and CDR2 YNFKEQ. There are 15 residues in the CDR3. Trimming at V came to 1 base and at J to 0 bases, leaving 0 bases not matched to a gene. The CDR3 bases are TGTGCCAGCAGCCAAGGGGACAGTAGCAATCAGCCCCAGCATTTT. Protein product: CASSQGDSSNQPQHF.

This clonotype has a count of ten or more. The chain couples TRBV7-2 to TRBJ2-5, with D maybe TRBD2 (5 bases). CDR3 length equals 16 residues. CDR1 is SGHTA and CDR2 is FQGNSA in the germline V gene. V gave up 2 bases and J gave up 5 bases, with 18 bases separating them. The CDR3 DNA sequence: TGTGCCAGCAGCTTACGGCGGTCGGAGGTCCGGGAGACCCAGTACTTC. As protein: CASSLRRSEVRETQYF.

V is TRBV3-1 and J is TRBJ2-7; TRBD2 might be the D (6 bases). Germline V gene lookup returns CDR1 LGHDT and CDR2 YNNKEL (reference sequence). The germline V and J ends were trimmed by 2 bases and 2 bases, with 19 bases remaining between them. There are 17 residues in the CDR3. Written as DNA, the CDR3 is TGTGCCAGCAGCCAAAGTGGGTCGAGCGGGCGAGCCTACGAGCAGTACTTC. Its translation is CASSQSGSSGRAYEQYF.

There are many counts of this clonotype. The V call is TRBV7-8, the J call TRBJ2-1; D gene uncertain. Between the trimmed V and J ends, which lost 0 bases and 7 bases, there was a span of 13 bases. The CDR3 length is 15 residues. Germline V gene data show CDR1 as SGHVS and CDR2 as FQNEAQ. The CDR3, as DNA: TGTGCCAGCAGCTTAGCCCGGGTCTCCTCAAATGAGCAGTTCTTC. It yields the protein CASSLARVSSNEQFF. The full variable domain, completed using reference TRBV7-8 and TRBJ2-1, is GAGVSQSPRYKVAKRGQDVALRCDPISGHVSLFWYQQALGQGPEFLTYFQNEAQLDKSGLPSDRFFAERPEGSVSTLKIQRTQQEDSAVYLCASSLARVSSNEQFFGPGTRLTVL.

This clonotype was seen more than once but under ten times. V and J are TRBV27 and TRBJ2-1, with 7 nucleotides matching TRBD2. The CDR3 is made up of 14 amino acids. Germline assignment: CDR1 MNHEY and CDR2 SMNVEV (reference sequence). J gave up 7 bases and V 8 bases, and 11 bases lay outside the gene matches. In DNA form, the CDR3 reads TGTGCCAGCGGGGGGGGAGGGAGAATGAATGAGCAGTTCTTC. Its protein is CASGGGGRMNEQFF.

There are a few counts of this clonotype. The gene calls are TRBV7-9 and TRBJ1-4; D unresolved. The CDR3 length is 13 residues. In germline, CDR1 is SEHNR, CDR2 FQNEAQ (reference sequence). V lost 1 base and J lost 7, with 7 bases in between. The CDR3 is CASSLEGGEKLFF. In DNA, the CDR3 is TGTGCCAGCAGCTTAGAGGGCGGTGAAAAACTGTTTTTT.

The chain links TRBV12-5 to TRBJ2-1, with 8 positions matching TRBD2. V lost 3 bases, J lost 9 bases, and 7 bases stayed unmatched. The CDR3 spans 14 residues. Germline V gene data show CDR1 as LGHNT and CDR2 as FRNRAP. CDR3 in amino acids: CASGFGMAGGEQFF. The DNA of the CDR3 is TGTGCTAGTGGTTTTGGAATGGCGGGGGGTGAGCAGTTCTTC.

This clonotype appeared a few times. This rearrangement joins TRBV2 to TRBJ2-1; D unresolved. This CDR3 region has 12 residues. V was cut by 10 bases and J by 4 bases, with 11 bases left in between. Germline V gene sequence: CDR1 SNHLY, CDR2 FYNNEI. Here the CDR3 DNA reads TGTGCCACCAAGCTGCGGTACAATGAGCAGTTCTTC. This gives the protein CATKLRYNEQFF.

The V gene is TRBV2, the J gene TRBJ2-2; 7 positions agree with TRBD1. The CDR3 covers 17 residues. Per germline, CDR1 SNHLY and CDR2 FYNNEI. V was pared by 6 bases and J by 1 base, with 11 bases of the junction left unmatched. The DNA for the CDR3 is TGTGCCAGCAGCGAAACGCACAGGGGAAAGAACACCGGGGAGCTGTTTTTT. Protein sequence: CASSETHRGKNTGELFF.

The chain has TRBV20-1 and TRBJ2-6; D call uncertain. Germline values: CDR1 DFQATT, CDR2 SNEGSKA (reference sequence). CDR3 length: 13 residues. V was cut by 0 bases and J by 4 bases, with 4 bases left in between. The CDR3 loop is CSAREVGANVLTF. The CDR3 DNA reads as TGCAGTGCTAGAGAAGTAGGGGCCAACGTCCTGACTTTC.

As regards this clonotype: This may come from a read error, since a much larger clone is one base off. The chain links TRBV7-9 to TRBJ2-1; 9 bases align to TRBD2. Germline V CDR1 and CDR2: SEHNR, FQNEAQ (reference sequence). The ends lost 5 bases at V and 2 bases at J; junction bases unmatched: 7. The CDR3 length is 16 residues. The CDR3 sequence is CASSPLAGSTYNEQFF. In DNA, the CDR3 is TGTGCCAGCAGCCCTCTAGCGGGAAGCACCTACAATGAGCAGTTCTTC.

This clonotype was observed once. This chain links TRBV7-9 with TRBJ2-1, with D possibly being TRBD1 or TRBD2 (5 bases each). The CDR3 is made up of 17 amino acids. CDR1 SEHNR and CDR2 FQNEAQ come from the germline V gene (reference sequence). V was cut by 5 bases and J by 0 bases, with 17 bases left in between. The CDR3 here is CASSPRVEGSSYNEQFF. CDR3 bases: TGTGCCAGCAGCCCCAGGGTTGAGGGGAGCTCCTACAATGAGCAGTTCTTC. Together with reference TRBV7-9 and TRBJ2-1, the CDR3 gives the full variable domain: DTGVSQNPRHKITKRGQNVTFRCDPISEHNRLYWYRQTLGQGPEFLTYFQNEAQLEKSRLLSDRFSAERPKGSFSTLEIQRTEQGDSAMYLCASSPRVEGSSYNEQFFGPGTRLTVL.